The T cell receptor beta chain described here comes from a study of T cells in Graves' hyperthyroidism and ophthalmopathy. For the study at large: Upon initial diagnosis and before any treatment, peripheral blood was collected.

V lost 4 bases, J lost 6 bases, and 12 bases stayed unmatched. The germline V gene encodes CDR1 SNHLY and CDR2 FYNNEI. The CDR3 has 15 residues. Newly diagnosed patients aged 18 to 65 had hyperthyroidism of under 2 months' duration. Uncontrolled infection, other autoimmune disease, pregnancy or lactation disqualified patients from enrolment. PBMCs were derived from under 13 ml fresh peripheral blood. Amplification of TCR beta CDR3 regions was performed using RNA transcripts as template. Using the HTBI primer set, a first-round RT-PCR was run on the TCR CDR3. TCRdb reprocessed the multiplex PCR reads via MiXCR and lists one record per CDR3 protein. The data show about 570,000 distinct CDR3 sequences, around 15% seen once. This clonotype showed up many times.

Sequencing input: blood. The clonotype was recovered from a woman aged 40 to 50 with Graves' hyperthyroidism. The chain joins TRBV2 to TRBJ2-7, with TRBD2 matching 7 bases. CDR3: CASSATGEGRREQYF. The CDR3 DNA reads TGTGCCAGCAGTGCCACGGGGGAGGGCCGGCGCGAGCAGTACTTC.